This entry lists 8 T cell receptor beta chains sequenced from one sample in a study of blood T cell repertoires in COVID-19. Profiling relied on immunoSEQ multiplex PCR, and the TCRdb table lists in-frame clones only, not all of them. This table has roughly 180,000 clones, more than 70% appearing once. Sequenced material: peripheral blood. The receptors stem from a woman aged 80 or over with active or convalescent COVID-19.

In this sample, this clone turned up once. The chain carries TRBV6-2 or TRBV6-3 and TRBJ1-5; unclear D gene. Germline V CDR1 and CDR2: MNHEY, SVGEGT. The CDR3 is made up of 12 amino acids. Trimming left V 4 bases short and J 11 bases short, with 12 bases between. The CDR3, as DNA: TGTGCCAGCAGTTCGTCCCCCGGGTCCCAGCATTTT. As protein: CASSSSPGSQHF.

The V call is TRBV2, the J call TRBJ1-5; D not certain. The CDR3 is made up of 14 amino acids. Germline assignment: CDR1 SNHLY and CDR2 FYNNEI. The germline V and J ends were trimmed by 3 bases and 8 bases, with 14 bases remaining between them. This CDR3 reads CASSEDVGSKPQHF. The CDR3 DNA follows: TGTGCCAGCAGTGAGGACGTTGGGAGTAAGCCCCAGCATTTT. The full variable domain, with the rest looked up from reference TRBV2 and TRBJ1-5, is EPEVTQTPSHQVTQMGQEVILRCVPISNHLYFYWYRQILGQKVEFLVSFYNNEISEKSEIFDDQFSVERPDGSNFTLKIRSTKLEDSAMYFCASSEDVGSKPQHFGDGTRLSIL.

This clone was recorded a few times. V is TRBV6-6 and J is TRBJ1-1; D gene uncertain. The germline V gene encodes CDR1 MNHNY and CDR2 SVGAGI (reference sequence). The CDR3 loop spans 13 amino acids. Between the trimmed V and J ends, which lost 3 bases and 6 bases, there was a span of 11 bases. DNA of the CDR3: TGTGCCAGCAGTTATAACCGGGATGCTGAAGCTTTCTTT. Translating it yields CASSYNRDAEAFF.

This clone showed up just a few times. This chain joins TRBV30 and TRBJ2-6; D perhaps matches TRBD1 (6 bases). V lost 3 bases and J lost 1, with 7 bases in between. The germline CDR1 and CDR2 sequences are GTSNPN and SVGIG (reference sequence). The CDR3 contains 14 residues. CDR3 sequence reads: CAWSTGSGANVLTF. CDR3 bases: TGTGCCTGGAGCACAGGGTCTGGGGCCAACGTCCTGACTTTC.

The CDR3 DNA reads TGTGCCAGCAGTTTACGGCGGGCCGCAAATACGCAGTATTTT. Residues: CASSLRRAANTQYF. J is TRBJ2-3 and V is TRBV27; possible D gene TRBD2, 5 bases. Trimming pared 2 bases from V and 7 bases from J, leaving 13 bases between. CDR1 and CDR2 (germline): MNHEY, SMNVEV (reference sequence). The CDR3 is 14 residues long.

V is TRBV19 and J is TRBJ2-1; 11 bases fit TRBD2. This CDR3 is 16 amino acids long. Trimming cost V 3 bases and J 2 bases; bases outside gene matches: 3. Germline V gene data show CDR1 as LNHDA and CDR2 as SQIVND (reference sequence). The CDR3 DNA reads TGTGCCAGTAGTATGATAGCGGGAGGGGCCTACAATGAGCAGTTCTTC. It codes for CASSMIAGGAYNEQFF.

The chain links TRBV3-1 (or the pseudogene TRBV3-2) to TRBJ2-3, with a tentative D call TRBD2 (6 bases). This CDR3 is built from 14 residues. V was trimmed by 4 bases and J by 2 bases, leaving 10 bases between them. CDR1 and CDR2 from the germline V gene are LGHDT and YNNKEL (reference sequence). As DNA, the CDR3 is TGTGCCAGCAGCCGGGACTTCTACACAGATACGCAGTATTTT. This translates into CASSRDFYTDTQYF.

The chain recombines TRBV29-1 with TRBJ2-7; TRBD2 matches at 9 bases. J lost 3 bases, V lost 7 bases, and 19 bases had no gene match. The germline gives CDR1 SQVTM, CDR2 ANQGSEA. The length of the CDR3 is 17 residues. This CDR3 is CSAGGLAGTIGDYEQYF. The DNA for the CDR3 is TGCAGCGCAGGAGGCCTAGCGGGAACAATCGGCGACTACGAGCAGTACTTC.